This T cell receptor beta chain appears in the sequencing data of a study of early T cells in non-severe SARS-CoV-2 infection. Across the study: Chains were unpaired, as sequencing was done on bulk RNA from unsorted whole blood.

Each single cDNA molecule received a unique molecular identifier. One entry per CDR3 protein, called by TCRdb with MiXCR from the 5' RACE reads. The table includes some 80,000 distinct CDR3 sequences, more than 4% detected once. Findings and limits, study-wide: VDJdb matching, biased toward anti-spike CD8 responses, missed private and CD4 specificities.

Only a few counts were recorded for this clonotype. Its specificity is unknown. Sequenced here: whole blood, sampled at baseline. This TCR was sampled from an adult who was a healthcare worker with PCR-confirmed SARS-CoV-2 infection or an uninfected control (not recorded which).

CDR3 sequence: CASSPEGDYTGIDEQFF. The CDR3 region has the DNA TGCGCCAGCAGCCCGGAGGGTGACTACACGGGGATCGATGAGCAGTTCTTC. The V call is TRBV5-1, the J call TRBJ2-1, with a tentative D call TRBD2 (6 bases). The CDR3 is made up of 17 amino acids. The germline CDR1 and CDR2 sequences are SGHRS and YFSETQ. Trimming removed 4 bases from V and 8 bases from J, with 25 bases in between.